A selection of T cell receptor beta chains follows, all from one sample in a study of tumor-infiltrating lymphocytes in primary liver carcinoma. TCRdb re-derived calls from the multiplex PCR reads in MiXCR, one entry per CDR3 protein. The data contain about 97,000 distinct CDR3 sequences, approximately 70% of them singletons. The specimen sequenced was liver tumor tissue from sampling region 2. These receptors were collected from a woman in her sixties or seventies with primary liver carcinoma and hepatitis B virus infection. Each CDR3 is given with its conserved first and last residue. D genes are given only for firm matches. Expanded clones get a size class; other rows say once, few or many, or leave the size out.

J: TRBJ2-2; V: TRBV12-3/TRBV12-4; D: NA; size: many; DNA: TGTGCCAGCAGTTTTCCGGCGCAAACGAACACCGGGGAGCTGTTTTTT; CDR3: CASSFPAQTNTGELFF
J: TRBJ2-5; V: TRBV20-1; D: NA; size: few; DNA: TGTAGTGCGGATCAGGGGCTAGCCCAAGAGACCCAGTACTTC; CDR3: CSADQGLAQETQYF
J: TRBJ1-3; V: TRBV5-1; D: TRBD1; size: many; DNA: TGCGCCAGCAGCTTAACCGGGACAGCTGGAAACACCATATATTTT; CDR3: CASSLTGTAGNTIYF
J: TRBJ2-3; V: TRBV11-2; D: TRBD2; size: NA; DNA: TGTGCCAGCAGCCAGGGACTAAGCGCAGATACGCAGTACTTT; CDR3: CASSQGLSADTQYF
J: TRBJ2-1; V: TRBV11-2; D: NA; size: NA; DNA: TGTGCCAGCAGCTTTATCTCCGCTGGGGAAATGGTGCAGTTCTTC; CDR3: CASSFISAGEMVQFF
J: TRBJ2-3; V: TRBV11-2; D: TRBD2; size: NA; DNA: TGTGCCAGCAGCTCCCTGGGGACTAGCGGGAGCACAGATACGCAGTATTTT; CDR3: CASSSLGTSGSTDTQYF
J: TRBJ1-1; V: TRBV5-6; D: TRBD1; size: NA; DNA: TGTACCAGCAGCTTGCGGGGACAGCGAATGTACACTGAAGCCTTCTTT; CDR3: CTSSLRGQRMYTEAFF
J: TRBJ1-5; V: TRBV11-2; D: NA; size: once; DNA: TGTGGCAGCAGCCTCGACCCCGGGAGAAATCAACCCCAGCATTTT; CDR3: CGSSLDPGRNQPQHF
J: TRBJ2-1; V: TRBV11-2; D: NA; size: NA; DNA: TGTGCCAACAGCTTACGGCTATCCACGAATGAGCAGTTCTTC; CDR3: CANSLRLSTNEQFF
J: TRBJ1-4; V: TRBV4-2; D: TRBD1; size: NA; DNA: TGTGCCAACAGCCAAGGGGACAGGGGGCGAGGAAAATTGTTTTTT; CDR3: CANSQGDRGRGKLFF
J: TRBJ2-7; V: TRBV29-1; D: NA; size: NA; DNA: TGCAGCGTTAAAGGGTCCTTTGGCCAGCAGTACTTC; CDR3: CSVKGSFGQQYF
J: TRBJ2-7; V: TRBV6-5; D: TRBD1; size: many; DNA: TGTGCCAGCAGCTTACAGGGGACAGGGTGGTACGAGCAGTACTTC; CDR3: CASSLQGTGWYEQYF
J: TRBJ2-3; V: TRBV11-2; D: NA; size: NA; DNA: TGTGCCAGCAGCTTAGATCAAGGATATACTCAGTATTTT; CDR3: CASSLDQGYTQYF
J: TRBJ2-7; V: TRBV11-2; D: TRBD1; size: few; DNA: TGTGTCAGCAGCTTAGGGCAGGGGGCTTCCTACGAGCAGTACTTC; CDR3: CVSSLGQGASYEQYF
J: TRBJ2-5; V: TRBV11-2; D: TRBD2; size: medium-sized; DNA: TGTGCCAGCAGCTTAGGATCGGCTAGCGGACAAGAGACCCAGTACTTC; CDR3: CASSLGSASGQETQYF
J: TRBJ2-2; V: TRBV14; D: TRBD2; size: NA; DNA: TGTGCCAGCAGTCAAAGCGGGAGGATAACCGGGGAGCTGTTTTTT; CDR3: CASSQSGRITGELFF
J: TRBJ2-3; V: TRBV11-2; D: NA; size: NA; DNA: TGTGCTAGCAGCCCCTCTGGAGATGCGCAGTATTTT; CDR3: CASSPSGDAQYF
J: TRBJ2-7; V: TRBV11-3; D: NA; size: NA; DNA: TGTGCCAGCGCCCGCGGGACACTACCTTCCTACGAGCAGTACTTC; CDR3: CASARGTLPSYEQYF
J: TRBJ1-1; V: TRBV29-1; D: TRBD1; size: NA; DNA: TGCAGCGTTCTCCAGGGACAGGGGGCGACTGGAGCTTTCTTT; CDR3: CSVLQGQGATGAFF
J: TRBJ2-2; V: TRBV11-3; D: NA; size: NA; DNA: TGTGCCAGCAGCTTAGCAGCGGACACCGGGGAGCTGCTTTTT; CDR3: CASSLAADTGELLF
J: TRBJ2-7; V: TRBV11-3; D: NA; size: NA; DNA: TGTGCCAGGGCGGGCAGCTCCTACGAGCAGCACTTC; CDR3: CARAGSSYEQHF
J: TRBJ1-1; V: TRBV11-2; D: NA; size: NA; DNA: TGTACCAGCAGCTTACTTGGGAACACTGAAGTTCTCTTT; CDR3: CTSSLLGNTEVLF
J: TRBJ2-5; V: TRBV11-2; D: NA; size: NA; DNA: TGTGCCAGCAGTTCAGATATCGGGGACCACGAATACTTC; CDR3: CASSSDIGDHEYF
J: TRBJ2-3; V: TRBV11-2; D: NA; size: NA; DNA: TGTGCCAGCAGCCGTAACGGGGGGCGAGCAGATACGCAGTATTTT; CDR3: CASSRNGGRADTQYF
J: TRBJ2-1; V: TRBV2; D: NA; size: NA; DNA: TGTGCCAACAGGCTAGCATTCGGGGCCAATGAGCAGTTCTTC; CDR3: CANRLAFGANEQFF